This paragraph covers one T cell receptor (beta chain) sequence. Its specific antigen is unknown. No per-base quality is available; no much larger clone lies one base away. CDR1 and CDR2 (WSHSY, SAAADI) derive from the germline V gene. The CDR3 numbers 13 residues from cysteine through phenylalanine. The sequence is cut down to CDR3 DNA, 39 bases in frame from base 1. The junction shows trimming of 6 bases on V and 0 bases on J, plus 8 bases between the germline ends. Libraries were prepared through PCR. DNA from cultured CD4+ T cells underwent TCR sequencing with the Oncomine TCR Beta short-read assay at the Johns Hopkins FTIC core. The QIAamp micro DNA kit was used to extract genomic DNA from the cultured CD4+ T cells. Oncomine TCR Beta libraries made from cultured CD4+ T cells were pooled using unique dual indexes and sequenced on an Illumina iSeq 100. In the original analysis: Non-productive sequences were filtered out, and CDR3s that did not start with C, did not end with F or W, or were shorter than 7 amino acids were discarded. Antigen-specific clonotypes were identified using the MANAFEST web application through comparison of peptide-stimulated wells with reference and other culture wells. An FDR below 0.05, an odds ratio above 5, and a productive frequency above 0.1% in at least two of three replicate wells were required for clones to be considered positive. Clonotypes that were significantly expanded in both SARS-CoV-2 spike wells and at least one common cold coronavirus spike condition were defined as cross-reactive. CDR3 homology was assessed with Levenshtein distances (stringdist) and unrooted phylogenetic trees (ape) in R version 3.6.1. In TCRdb, the public reads were trimmed at Q25 with fastp and aligned with MiXCR, with productive beta chains retained. Rows with one shared CDR3 protein collapse into an entry with the most common genes and DNA. TCRdb, not the authors, supplied the V and J calls. This sample has about 17,000 distinct CDR3 sequences in its table, and approximately 28% of those were observed once. Together, the top ten hold around a sixth of the sample.

This sample is drawn from a study of vaccination and CD4 T cells after COVID-19 (dated by TCRdb to 2021 to 2024). For the study in its entirety: Every convalescent patient had a positive nasal swab PCR test for SARS-CoV-2, with mild disease in eight to ten patients and severe disease in one. Six males and four females were included in the convalescent cohort, with two Hispanic individuals, seven Caucasians, two Asians and one multiracial person represented. Participants got two doses of the Pfizer-BioNTech BNT162b2 vaccine (n=8) or two doses of the Moderna mRNA-1273 vaccine (n=2). Post-COVID blood samples were collected from convalescent patients a median of approximately 93 days after diagnosis, with a range of about 30 to 161 days. The time from the second vaccine dose to post-vaccine blood sampling had a median of roughly 70 days and ranged from roughly 12 to 241 days. For stimulating the cultures, overlapping spike peptide pools were used, derived from SARS-CoV-2 as well as from the common cold coronaviruses HCoV-NL63, HCoV-OC43 and HCoV-229E. As controls, cultures received a CEFX viral epitope pool (the positive control), an HIV-1 Nef peptide pool (the negative control), or no peptide at all. In ten to eleven COVID-19 convalescent patients and several infection-naive healthy vaccine recipients, the spike-specific CD4+ TCR repertoire before mRNA vaccination was compared with the repertoire after mRNA vaccination.

Overall study results and their limits: An increase in the median number of SARS-CoV-2-reactive clonotypes from some 20 after infection to 35 to 40 after vaccination was observed, but the change was not found to be significant. In convalescent patients, a median around 86% of post-vaccine SARS-CoV-2-reactive clones were detected only after vaccination, suggesting vaccine-specific priming. The study included relatively few convalescent patients and did not analyze early timepoints after natural infection. In convalescent patients, nearly all vaccine-specific clones (304 of 307) were found to be mono-reactive for SARS-CoV-2 spike rather than cross-reactive with common cold coronaviruses.

In the paper's terms, the treatment or condition label means: roughly ten-day PBMC culture with coronavirus spike peptide pools or control peptides (ViraFEST assay). To expand antigen-specific T cells with peptide pools and then pick out the expanded clonotypes through TCR sequencing, the study relied on the ViraFEST assay. Positive SARS-CoV-2 PCR tests in the convalescent patients dated from March to December 2020, before Alpha, Beta and Delta variants emerged in the United States. PBMCs were cultured at roughly 2 million per well in IMDM supplemented with roughly 5.2% human AB serum and 9.5 to 10 IU/ml IL-2, with about 9 ug/ml peptide pools added. Half of the culture medium was replaced with fresh IL-2-containing medium on days 3 and 7. Once the cells had been in culture for less than 12 days, the EasySep CD4+ T cell isolation kit was used to isolate CD4+ T cells by negative selection. Ficoll-Paque Plus gradient centrifugation was used to isolate PBMCs from whole blood, and the isolated PBMCs were then either used fresh or cryopreserved at -140C. Culture conditions were generally each tested in triplicate wells.

The chain joins TRBV10-2 to TRBJ1-1, with an unclear D gene assignment. This clonotype was sampled from a human donor with COVID-19. Input material: cultured CD4+ T cells from blood. The CDR3 here reads CASSVDMNTEAFF. The nucleotide sequence reads TGCGCCAGCAGCGTCGACATGAACACTGAAGCTTTCTTT.